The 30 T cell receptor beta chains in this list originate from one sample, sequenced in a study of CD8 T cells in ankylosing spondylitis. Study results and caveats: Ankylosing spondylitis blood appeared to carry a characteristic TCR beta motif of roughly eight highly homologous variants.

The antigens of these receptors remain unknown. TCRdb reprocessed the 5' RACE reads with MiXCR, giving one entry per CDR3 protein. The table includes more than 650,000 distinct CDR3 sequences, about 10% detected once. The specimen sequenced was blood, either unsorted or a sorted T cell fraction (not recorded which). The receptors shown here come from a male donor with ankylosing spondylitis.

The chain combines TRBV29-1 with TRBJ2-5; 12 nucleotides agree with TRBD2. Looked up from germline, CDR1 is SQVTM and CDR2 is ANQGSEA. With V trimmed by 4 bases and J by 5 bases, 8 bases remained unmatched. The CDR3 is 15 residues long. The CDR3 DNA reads TGCAGCGTTGGGTCGCCTAGCGGGGGGGCTGAGACCCAGTACTTC. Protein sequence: CSVGSPSGGAETQYF.

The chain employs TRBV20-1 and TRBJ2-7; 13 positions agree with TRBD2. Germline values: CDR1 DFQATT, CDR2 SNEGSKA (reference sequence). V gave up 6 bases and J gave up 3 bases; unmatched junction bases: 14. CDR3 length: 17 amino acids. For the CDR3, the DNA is TGCAGTGCGGGGGAAAACCCGGGACTAGCGGGATACTACGAGCAGTACTTC. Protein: CSAGENPGLAGYYEQYF.

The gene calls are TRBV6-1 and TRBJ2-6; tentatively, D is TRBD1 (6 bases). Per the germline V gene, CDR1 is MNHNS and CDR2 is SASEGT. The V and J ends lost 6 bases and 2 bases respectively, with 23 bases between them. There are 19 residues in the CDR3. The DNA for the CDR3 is TGTGCCAGCAGATGGGCCCGGGACACATTTAGGGCTGGGGCCAACGTCCTGACTTTC. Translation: CASRWARDTFRAGANVLTF.

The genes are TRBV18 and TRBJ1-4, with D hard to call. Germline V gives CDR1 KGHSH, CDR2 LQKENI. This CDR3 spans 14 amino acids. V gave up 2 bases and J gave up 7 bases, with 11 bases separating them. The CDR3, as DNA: TGTGCCAGCTCACCAGAATCCGGGAGTGAAAAACTGTTTTTT. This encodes CASSPESGSEKLFF.

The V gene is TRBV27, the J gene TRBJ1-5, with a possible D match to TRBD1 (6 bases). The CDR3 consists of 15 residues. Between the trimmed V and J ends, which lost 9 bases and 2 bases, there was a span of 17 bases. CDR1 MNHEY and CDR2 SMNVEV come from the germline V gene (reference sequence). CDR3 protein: CASRRAGDGNQPQHF. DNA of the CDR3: TGTGCCAGTCGAAGGGCAGGGGATGGCAATCAGCCCCAGCATTTT.

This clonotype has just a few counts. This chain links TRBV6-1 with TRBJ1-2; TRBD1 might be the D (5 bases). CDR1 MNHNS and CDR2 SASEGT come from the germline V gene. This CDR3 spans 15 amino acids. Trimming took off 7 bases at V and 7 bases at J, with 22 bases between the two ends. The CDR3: CASTRKAGGLSGYTF. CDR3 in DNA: TGTGCCAGCACCCGAAAAGCGGGGGGTCTGAGTGGCTACACCTTC.

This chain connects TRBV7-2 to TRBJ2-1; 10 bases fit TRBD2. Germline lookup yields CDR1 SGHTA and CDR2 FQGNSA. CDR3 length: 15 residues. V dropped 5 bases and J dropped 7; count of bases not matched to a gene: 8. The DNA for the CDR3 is TGTGCCAGCAGCGCAGCGGGGGGGCTTTATAATGAGCAGTTCTTC. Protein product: CASSAAGGLYNEQFF.

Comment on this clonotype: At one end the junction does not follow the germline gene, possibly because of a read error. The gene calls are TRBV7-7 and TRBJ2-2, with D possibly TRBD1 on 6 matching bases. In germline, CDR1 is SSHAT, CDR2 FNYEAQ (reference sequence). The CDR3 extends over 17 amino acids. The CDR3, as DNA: TGTGCTAGCAGCTCCGGCTGGGGGCTAGGAAACACCGGGGAGCTGTTTTTT. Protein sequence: CASSSGWGLGNTGELFF.

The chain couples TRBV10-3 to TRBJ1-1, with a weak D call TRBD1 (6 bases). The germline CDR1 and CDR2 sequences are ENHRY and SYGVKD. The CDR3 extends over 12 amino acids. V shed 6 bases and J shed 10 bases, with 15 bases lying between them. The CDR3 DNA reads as TGTGCCATCAGCCGGGACACCGGGGGAGCTTTCTTT. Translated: CAISRDTGGAFF.

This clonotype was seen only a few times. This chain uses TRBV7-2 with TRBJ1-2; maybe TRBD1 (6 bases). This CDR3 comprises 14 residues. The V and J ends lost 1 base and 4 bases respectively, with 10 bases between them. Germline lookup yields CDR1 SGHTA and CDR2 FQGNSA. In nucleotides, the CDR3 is TGTGCCAGCAGCTTAGAAGGACAGATCTATGGCTACACCTTC. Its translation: CASSLEGQIYGYTF.

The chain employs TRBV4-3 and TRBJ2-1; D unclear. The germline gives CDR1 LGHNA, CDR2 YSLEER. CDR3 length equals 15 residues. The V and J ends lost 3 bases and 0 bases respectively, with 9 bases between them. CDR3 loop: CASSHDISSYNEQFF. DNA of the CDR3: TGCGCCAGCAGCCATGATATCAGCTCCTACAATGAGCAGTTCTTC.

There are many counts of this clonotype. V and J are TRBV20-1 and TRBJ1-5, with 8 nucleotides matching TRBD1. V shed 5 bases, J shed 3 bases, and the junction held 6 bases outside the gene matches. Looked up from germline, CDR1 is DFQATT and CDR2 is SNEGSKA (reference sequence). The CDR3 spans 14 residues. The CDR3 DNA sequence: TGCAGTGCTCAGGGGGCGATTGCCAATCAGCCCCAGCATTTT. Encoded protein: CSAQGAIANQPQHF.

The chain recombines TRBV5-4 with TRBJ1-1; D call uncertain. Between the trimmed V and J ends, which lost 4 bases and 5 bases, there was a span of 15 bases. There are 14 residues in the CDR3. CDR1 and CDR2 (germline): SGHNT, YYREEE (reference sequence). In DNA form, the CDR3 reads TGTGCCAGCAGCCCCGATTGGTTCGGGACTGAAGCTTTCTTT. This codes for CASSPDWFGTEAFF.

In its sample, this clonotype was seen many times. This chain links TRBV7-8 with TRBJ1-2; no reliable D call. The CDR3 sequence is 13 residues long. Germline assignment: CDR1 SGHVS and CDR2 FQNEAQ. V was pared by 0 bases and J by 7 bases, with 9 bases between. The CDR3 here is CASSLAGIGGYTF. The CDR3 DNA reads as TGTGCCAGCAGCTTAGCGGGGATCGGTGGCTACACCTTC.

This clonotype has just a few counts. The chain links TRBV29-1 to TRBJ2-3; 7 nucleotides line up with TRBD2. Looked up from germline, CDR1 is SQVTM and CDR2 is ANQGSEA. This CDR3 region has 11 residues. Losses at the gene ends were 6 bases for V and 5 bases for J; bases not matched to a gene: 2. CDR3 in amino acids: CSVSSGDTQYF. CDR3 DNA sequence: TGCAGCGTGTCTAGCGGAGATACGCAGTATTTT.

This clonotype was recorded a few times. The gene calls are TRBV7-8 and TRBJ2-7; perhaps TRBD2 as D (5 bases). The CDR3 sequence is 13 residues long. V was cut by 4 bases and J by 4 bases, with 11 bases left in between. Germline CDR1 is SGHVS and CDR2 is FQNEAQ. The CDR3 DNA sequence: TGTGCCAGCAGCTCCGGGCGGGTTTACGAGCAGTACTTC. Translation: CASSSGRVYEQYF.

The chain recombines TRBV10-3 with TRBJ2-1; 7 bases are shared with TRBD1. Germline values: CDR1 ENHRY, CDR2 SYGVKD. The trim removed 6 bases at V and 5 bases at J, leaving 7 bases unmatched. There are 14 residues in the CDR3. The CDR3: CAISYLGQDNEQFF. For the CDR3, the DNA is TGTGCCATCAGCTACCTAGGACAGGACAATGAGCAGTTCTTC.

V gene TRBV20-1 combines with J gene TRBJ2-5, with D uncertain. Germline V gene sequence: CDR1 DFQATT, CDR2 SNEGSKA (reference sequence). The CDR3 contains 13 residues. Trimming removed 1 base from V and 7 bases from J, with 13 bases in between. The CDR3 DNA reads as TGCAGTGCTAGAGTGGGCTCAACTGTGACCCAGTACTTC. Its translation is CSARVGSTVTQYF.

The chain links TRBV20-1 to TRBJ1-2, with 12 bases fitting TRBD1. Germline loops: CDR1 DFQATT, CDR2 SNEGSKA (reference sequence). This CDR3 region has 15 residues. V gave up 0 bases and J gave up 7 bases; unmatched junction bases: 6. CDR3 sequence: CSAREGTGGIGGYTF. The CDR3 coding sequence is TGCAGTGCTAGAGAAGGGACAGGGGGCATTGGTGGCTACACCTTC.

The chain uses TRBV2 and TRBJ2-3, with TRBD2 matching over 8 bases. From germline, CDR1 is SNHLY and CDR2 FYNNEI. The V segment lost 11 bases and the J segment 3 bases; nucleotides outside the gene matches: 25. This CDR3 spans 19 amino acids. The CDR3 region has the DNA TGTGCCTTCAGTCGGGGGGGGCTCGATGGCAGGGAAGGAACAGATACGCAGTATTTT. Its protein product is CAFSRGGLDGREGTDTQYF.

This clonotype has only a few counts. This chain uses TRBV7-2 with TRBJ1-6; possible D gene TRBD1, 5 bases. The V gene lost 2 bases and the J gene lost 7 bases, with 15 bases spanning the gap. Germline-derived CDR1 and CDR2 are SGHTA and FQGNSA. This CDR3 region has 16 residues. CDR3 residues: CASSLIIGGTNSPLHF. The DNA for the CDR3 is TGTGCCAGCAGCTTAATTATTGGGGGTACGAATTCACCCCTCCACTTT.

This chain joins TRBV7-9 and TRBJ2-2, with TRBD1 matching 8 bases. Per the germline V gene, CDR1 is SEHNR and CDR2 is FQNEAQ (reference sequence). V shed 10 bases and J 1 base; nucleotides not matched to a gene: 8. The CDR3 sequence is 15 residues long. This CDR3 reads CATPPGTGNTGELFF. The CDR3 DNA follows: TGTGCCACCCCACCCGGGACAGGGAACACCGGGGAGCTGTTTTTT.

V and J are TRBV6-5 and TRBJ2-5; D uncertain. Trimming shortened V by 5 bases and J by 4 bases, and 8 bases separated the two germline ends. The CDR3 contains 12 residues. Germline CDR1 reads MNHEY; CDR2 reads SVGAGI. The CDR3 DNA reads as TGTGCCAGCAGTAATAATCGAGAGACCCAGTACTTC. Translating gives CASSNNRETQYF.

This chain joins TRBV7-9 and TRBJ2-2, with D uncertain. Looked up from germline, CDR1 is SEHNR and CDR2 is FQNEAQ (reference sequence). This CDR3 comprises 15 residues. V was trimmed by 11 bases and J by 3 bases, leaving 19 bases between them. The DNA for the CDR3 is TGTGCCCTTACCTCGCGGCCGGCCCACACCGGGGAGCTGTTTTTT. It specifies CALTSRPAHTGELFF.

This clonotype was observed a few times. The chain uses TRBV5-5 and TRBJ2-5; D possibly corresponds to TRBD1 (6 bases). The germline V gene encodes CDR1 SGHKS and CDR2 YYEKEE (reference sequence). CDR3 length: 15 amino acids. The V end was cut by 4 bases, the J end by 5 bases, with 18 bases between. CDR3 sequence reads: CASSRTDRAWETQYF. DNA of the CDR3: TGTGCCAGCAGCCGGACAGACAGAGCTTGGGAGACCCAGTACTTC. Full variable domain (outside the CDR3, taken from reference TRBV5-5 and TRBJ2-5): DAGVTQSPTHLIKTRGQQVTLRCSPISGHKSVSWYQQVLGQGPQFIFQYYEKEERGRGNFPDRFSARQFPNYSSELNVNALLLGDSALYLCASSRTDRAWETQYFGPGTRLLVL.

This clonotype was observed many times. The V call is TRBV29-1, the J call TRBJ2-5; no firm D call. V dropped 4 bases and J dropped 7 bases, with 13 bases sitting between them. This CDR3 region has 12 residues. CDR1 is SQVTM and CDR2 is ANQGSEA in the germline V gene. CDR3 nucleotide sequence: TGCAGCGTTGTAATTGGGATAGGGACCCAGTACTTC. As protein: CSVVIGIGTQYF.

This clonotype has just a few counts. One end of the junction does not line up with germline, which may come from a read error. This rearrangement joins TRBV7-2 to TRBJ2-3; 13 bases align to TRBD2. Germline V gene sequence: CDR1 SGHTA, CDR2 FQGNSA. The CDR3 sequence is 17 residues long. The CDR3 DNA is TGTGCCAGCAGCCCATCCCGGACTAGCGGGAGCATAGATACGCAGTATTTT. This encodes CASSPSRTSGSIDTQYF. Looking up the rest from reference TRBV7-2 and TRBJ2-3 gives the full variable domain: GAGVSQSPSNKVTEKGKDVELRCDPISGHTALYWYRQSLGQGLEFLIYFQGNSAPDKSGLPSDRFSAERTGGSVSTLTIQRTQQEDSAVYLCASSPSRTSGSIDTQYFGPGTRLTVL.

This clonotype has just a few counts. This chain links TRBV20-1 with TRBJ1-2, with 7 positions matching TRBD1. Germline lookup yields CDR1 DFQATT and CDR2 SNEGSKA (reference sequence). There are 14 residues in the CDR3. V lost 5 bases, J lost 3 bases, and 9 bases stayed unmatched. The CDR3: CSAGQTGAYYGYTF. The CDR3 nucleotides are TGCAGTGCTGGCCAAACAGGGGCCTACTATGGCTACACCTTC.

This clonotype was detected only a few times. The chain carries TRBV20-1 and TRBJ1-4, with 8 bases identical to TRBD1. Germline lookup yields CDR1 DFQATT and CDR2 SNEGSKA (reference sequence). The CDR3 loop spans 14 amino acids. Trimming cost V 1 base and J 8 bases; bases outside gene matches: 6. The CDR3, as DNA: TGCAGTGCTAGAGGAGGACAGGGCGACGAAAAACTGTTTTTT. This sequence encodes CSARGGQGDEKLFF.

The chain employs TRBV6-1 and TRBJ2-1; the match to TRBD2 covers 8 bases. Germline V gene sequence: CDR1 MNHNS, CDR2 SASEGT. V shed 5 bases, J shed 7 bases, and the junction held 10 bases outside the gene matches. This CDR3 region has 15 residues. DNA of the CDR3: TGTGCCAGCAGTCAACCGGGACTAGTAGGGAATGAGCAGTTCTTC. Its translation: CASSQPGLVGNEQFF.